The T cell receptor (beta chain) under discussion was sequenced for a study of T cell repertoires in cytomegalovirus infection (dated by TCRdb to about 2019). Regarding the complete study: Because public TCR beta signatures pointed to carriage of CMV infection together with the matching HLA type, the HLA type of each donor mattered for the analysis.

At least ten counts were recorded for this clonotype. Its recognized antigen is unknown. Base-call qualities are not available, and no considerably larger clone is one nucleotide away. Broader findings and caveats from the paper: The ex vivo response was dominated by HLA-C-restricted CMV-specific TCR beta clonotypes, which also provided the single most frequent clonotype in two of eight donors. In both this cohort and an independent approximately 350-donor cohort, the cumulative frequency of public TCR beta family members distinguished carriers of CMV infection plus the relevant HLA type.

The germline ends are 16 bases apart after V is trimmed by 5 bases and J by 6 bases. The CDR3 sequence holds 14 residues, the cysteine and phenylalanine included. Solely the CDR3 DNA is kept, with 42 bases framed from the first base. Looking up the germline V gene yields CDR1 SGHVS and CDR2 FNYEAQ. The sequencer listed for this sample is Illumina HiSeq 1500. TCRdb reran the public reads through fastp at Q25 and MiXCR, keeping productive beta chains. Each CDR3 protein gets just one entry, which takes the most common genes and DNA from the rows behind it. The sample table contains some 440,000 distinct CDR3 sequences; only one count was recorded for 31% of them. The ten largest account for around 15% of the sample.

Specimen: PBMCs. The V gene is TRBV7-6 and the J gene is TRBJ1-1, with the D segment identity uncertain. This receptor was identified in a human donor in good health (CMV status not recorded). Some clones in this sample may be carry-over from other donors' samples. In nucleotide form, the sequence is TGTGCCAGCAGCCCCTACAGTTTTGCTCCTGAAGCTTTCTTT. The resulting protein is CASSPYSFAPEAFF.